This record concerns one T cell receptor beta chain sequence. In the original workflow: Using reference gene primer amplification, nucleated cell counts were estimated. Produced via immunoSEQ multiplex PCR; TCRdb's table is partial and in-frame only. V and J calls and clone size are copied from that table; D and trimming were computed from the DNA. The sample holds about 110,000 clones; approximately 92% are singletons and the top ten take approximately 30%. Germline lookup yields CDR1 SGHVS and CDR2 FQNEAQ. V lost 6 bases, J lost 5 bases, and 22 bases lay in between. CDR3 length: 16 amino acids. The data belong to a study of blood T cell repertoires in COVID-19. Overall study: Researchers got acute and convalescent COVID-19 samples from the United States, Italy and Spain.

The material sequenced was peripheral blood. The rearrangement joins TRBV7-8 to TRBJ1-1, with D uncertain. This TCR came from a woman older than 75 with acute or convalescent COVID-19. The CDR3 is CASSPEGLVARTEAFF. CDR3 coding DNA: TGTGCCAGCAGTCCAGAGGGTTTGGTGGCGAGGACTGAAGCTTTCTTT.